Following are 20 T cell receptor beta chains from one sample sequenced in a study of blood T cell repertoires in COVID-19. The repertoire was sequenced with immunoSEQ multiplex PCR; TCRdb's copy has only in-frame clones and lacks some. The sample gives 200,000 to 250,000 clones, around 89% of which show up once; roughly 2.5% is in the top ten. Material: PBMCs or T cells enriched from blood (not recorded which). The receptors were gathered from a woman aged 25-40 years who had recovered from COVID-19.

The chain couples TRBV4-3 to TRBJ1-1; D may be TRBD1 (5 bases). V was cut by 1 base and J by 0 bases, with 9 bases left in between. This CDR3 has 15 residues. Germline lookup yields CDR1 LGHNA and CDR2 YSLEER. The DNA for the CDR3 is TGCGCCAGCAGCCAAGGCAGGGATGTGAACACTGAAGCTTTCTTT. Translated: CASSQGRDVNTEAFF.

The CDR3 sequence is CASSSTTGGEQYF. In DNA form, the CDR3 reads TGCGCCAGCAGCAGTACGACAGGGGGCGAGCAGTACTTC. The V and J genes are TRBV5-1 and TRBJ2-7; 9 bases map to TRBD1. With V trimmed by 4 bases and J by 6 bases, 5 bases remained unmatched. Germline loops: CDR1 SGHRS, CDR2 YFSETQ. This CDR3 comprises 13 residues. The whole variable domain, remainder taken from reference TRBV5-1 and TRBJ2-7, is KAGVTQTPRYLIKTRGQQVTLSCSPISGHRSVSWYQQTPGQGLQFLFEYFSETQRNKGNFPGRFSGRQFSNSRSEMNVSTLELGDSALYLCASSSTTGGEQYFGPGTRLTVT.

The genes are TRBV4-3 and TRBJ1-2; no clear D. The CDR3 spans 15 residues. Trimming stripped 1 base from V and 8 bases from J, with 17 bases between. Germline V gene lookup returns CDR1 LGHNA and CDR2 YSLEER. The chain's CDR3 is CASSQVLLSYKGYTF. The DNA for the CDR3 is TGCGCCAGCAGCCAAGTTCTGTTATCCTATAAGGGCTACACCTTC.

This clone is a singleton in its sample. The sample carries other DNA sequences with the same CDR3. This chain joins TRBV9 and TRBJ2-3; 10 nucleotides line up with TRBD2. V shed 3 bases, J shed 1 base, and the junction held 2 bases outside the gene matches. Germline CDR1 SGDLS, CDR2 YYNGEE. This CDR3 comprises 15 residues. CDR3 residues: CASSGTSGGTDTQYF. In DNA form, the CDR3 reads TGTGCCAGCAGCGGAACTAGCGGGGGCACAGATACGCAGTATTTT.

The chain couples TRBV19 to TRBJ2-1; a weak D match, TRBD1 (6 bases). The germline CDR1 and CDR2 sequences are LNHDA and SQIVND (reference sequence). V was clipped by 3 bases and J by 3 bases, with 15 bases between them. The CDR3 has 16 amino acids. The CDR3 nucleotides are TGTGCCAGTAGTATTATTCGTGGGGGCCTCTACAATGAGCAGTTCTTC. This encodes CASSIIRGGLYNEQFF.

This chain joins TRBV7-9 and TRBJ1-2; TRBD1 matches 9 bases. This CDR3 contains 16 residues. J gave up 0 bases and V 3 bases, and 5 bases lay outside the gene matches. Per the germline V gene, CDR1 is SEHNR and CDR2 is FQNEAQ (reference sequence). The CDR3 nucleotides read TGTGCCAGCAGCTTTTCCGGGACAGGGACTAACTATGGCTACACCTTC. This translates into CASSFSGTGTNYGYTF.

The genes are TRBV7-2 and TRBJ1-1; 11 bases map to TRBD1. J gave up 2 bases and V 4 bases, and 3 bases lay outside the gene matches. The germline gives CDR1 SGHTA, CDR2 FQGNSA. The CDR3 has 15 residues. CDR3 in amino acids: CASSYGTGGNTEAFF. The CDR3 nucleotides read TGTGCCAGCAGCTACGGGACAGGGGGTAACACTGAAGCTTTCTTT.

This clone was detected a few times. The chain recombines TRBV7-9 with TRBJ1-1, with 7 bases aligning to TRBD1. Germline loops: CDR1 SEHNR, CDR2 FQNEAQ (reference sequence). The ends lost 6 bases at V and 8 bases at J; junction bases unmatched: 15. The CDR3 length is 15 residues. The CDR3 DNA reads as TGTGCCAGCAGGGCGAGACTGACAGGGTTGCCCGAAGCTTTCTTT. Residues: CASRARLTGLPEAFF.

V usage is TRBV19 and J usage is TRBJ2-7; the D gene is possibly TRBD1 (6 bases). The V end was cut by 3 bases, the J end by 1 base, with 16 bases between. The CDR3 totals 16 residues. The V gene's germline CDR1 is LNHDA and CDR2 SQIVND (reference sequence). The CDR3 reads CASSMHRDKRSYEQYF. For the CDR3, the DNA is TGTGCCAGTAGTATGCACCGGGACAAACGGTCCTACGAGCAGTACTTC.

This chain joins TRBV6-4 and TRBJ2-2; the D gene is possibly TRBD1 (8 bases). The germline V gene has CDR1 MRHNA and CDR2 SNTAGT. The V end lost 4 bases, the J end lost 5 bases, and 14 bases lay between the germline ends. The CDR3 is made up of 15 amino acids. The CDR3 bases are TGTGCCAGCAGTGCAGACAGGGGAGGGACCGGGGAGCTGTTTTTT. Protein product: CASSADRGGTGELFF.

The rearrangement uses TRBV5-4 and TRBJ1-1; 11 bases fit TRBD1. The CDR3 extends over 15 amino acids. After removal of 4 bases from V and 2 bases from J, the junction contained 4 bases not matched to a gene. Germline values: CDR1 SGHNT, CDR2 YYREEE (reference sequence). The CDR3 reads CASSPGQGVNTEAFF. CDR3 DNA sequence: TGTGCCAGCAGCCCGGGACAGGGGGTAAACACTGAAGCTTTCTTT.

The chain couples TRBV19 to TRBJ2-1; 8 bases are a match to TRBD1. V was clipped by 4 bases and J by 0 bases; unmatched bases: 11. The CDR3 has 18 residues. Germline CDR1 reads LNHDA; CDR2 reads SQIVND (reference sequence). CDR3 sequence (DNA): TGTGCCAGTAGTAAAGGGTGGACAGGGACCAGCTCCTACAATGAGCAGTTCTTC. Amino acid sequence: CASSKGWTGTSSYNEQFF. The full variable domain, rest sourced from reference TRBV19 and TRBJ2-1, is DGGITQSPKYLFRKEGQNVTLSCEQNLNHDAMYWYRQDPGQGLRLIYYSQIVNDFQKGDIAEGYSVSREKKESFPLTVTSAQKNPTAFYLCASSKGWTGTSSYNEQFFGPGTRLTVL.

The chain uses TRBV5-1 and TRBJ2-5; TRBD1 might be the D (5 bases). The germline V gene encodes CDR1 SGHRS and CDR2 YFSETQ. This CDR3 region has 16 residues. V lost 0 bases and J 1 base, leaving 13 bases between the germline ends. The CDR3 region is CASSLGIGAAQETQYF. CDR3 DNA sequence: TGCGCCAGCAGCTTGGGAATTGGGGCAGCCCAAGAGACCCAGTACTTC.

This chain joins TRBV12-3 or TRBV12-4 and TRBJ1-2, with D perhaps matching TRBD1 (5 bases). The CDR3 is 13 amino acids. The V and J ends lost 4 bases and 7 bases respectively, with 13 bases between them. CDR3 sequence: CASSSAQGSGYTF. As DNA, the CDR3 is TGTGCCAGCAGTTCCGCCCAGGGTTCTGGCTACACCTTC.

This clone was seen only once. This chain joins TRBV19 and TRBJ1-1; tentatively, D is TRBD1 (5 bases). Trimming stripped 3 bases from V and 4 bases from J, with 6 bases between. The CDR3 loop spans 12 amino acids. Per the germline V gene, CDR1 is LNHDA and CDR2 is SQIVND (reference sequence). The CDR3 nucleotides read TGTGCCAGTAGTATCCAGGGCACTGAAGCTTTCTTT. Translated: CASSIQGTEAFF.

The rearrangement joins TRBV4-2 to TRBJ2-1; TRBD2 aligns across 10 bases. V shed 4 bases and J 5 bases; nucleotides not matched to a gene: 8. This CDR3 comprises 16 residues. Germline loops: CDR1 LGHNA, CDR2 YNFKEQ. CDR3 sequence reads: CASSRTSGGADNEQFF. DNA for the CDR3: TGTGCCAGCAGCCGTACAAGCGGGGGGGCCGACAATGAGCAGTTCTTC.

The CDR3: CASSSTAQETQYF. CDR3 DNA sequence: TGTGCCAGCAGCTCGACTGCCCAAGAGACCCAGTACTTC. The chain uses TRBV7-3 and TRBJ2-5; D remains unclear. V lost 4 bases and J 1 base, leaving 7 bases between the germline ends. Germline CDR1 SGHTA, CDR2 FQGTGA. This CDR3 contains 13 residues.

V and J are TRBV7-9 and TRBJ1-1, with D possibly being TRBD1 (6 bases). In germline, CDR1 is SEHNR, CDR2 FQNEAQ (reference sequence). Trimming left V 7 bases short and J 2 bases short, with 14 bases between. This CDR3 has 14 amino acids. CDR3 amino acids: CASTPTGANTEAFF. The CDR3, as DNA: TGTGCCAGCACCCCGACAGGAGCCAACACTGAAGCTTTCTTT.

The chain joins TRBV7-9 to TRBJ1-2; D remains unclear. The CDR3 covers 14 residues. Trimming took off 5 bases at V and 4 bases at J, with 14 bases between the two ends. Germline-derived CDR1 and CDR2 are SEHNR and FQNEAQ (reference sequence). CDR3 nucleotides: TGTGCCAGCAGCCTCCTGAATAACTTCTATGGCTACACCTTC. Protein: CASSLLNNFYGYTF.

CDR3 sequence (DNA): TGTGCCAGCAGCCCCGGACTAAGTCAAGAGACCCAGTACTTC. This encodes CASSPGLSQETQYF. The chain recombines TRBV11-2 with TRBJ2-5, with D possibly matching TRBD2 (6 bases). Germline CDR1 and CDR2: SGHAT and FQNNGV. The V gene lost 5 bases and the J gene lost 2 bases, with 12 bases spanning the gap. The CDR3 is 14 residues long.